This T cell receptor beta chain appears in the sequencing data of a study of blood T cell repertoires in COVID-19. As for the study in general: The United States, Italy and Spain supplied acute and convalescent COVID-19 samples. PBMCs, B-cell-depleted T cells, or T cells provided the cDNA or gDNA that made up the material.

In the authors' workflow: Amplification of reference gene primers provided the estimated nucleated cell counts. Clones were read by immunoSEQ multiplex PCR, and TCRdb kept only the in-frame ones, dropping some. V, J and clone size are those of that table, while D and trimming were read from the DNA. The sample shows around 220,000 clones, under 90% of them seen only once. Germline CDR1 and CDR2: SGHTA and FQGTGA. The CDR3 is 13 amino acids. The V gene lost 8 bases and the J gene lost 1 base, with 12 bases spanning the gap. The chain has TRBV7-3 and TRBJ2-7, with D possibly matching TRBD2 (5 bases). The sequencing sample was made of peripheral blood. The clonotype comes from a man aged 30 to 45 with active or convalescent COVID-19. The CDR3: CASSPSGSYEQYF. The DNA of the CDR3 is TGTGCCAGCTCTCCCAGCGGATCCTACGAGCAGTACTTC. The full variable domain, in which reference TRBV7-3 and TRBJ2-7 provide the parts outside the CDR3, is GAGVSQTPSNKVTEKGKYVELRCDPISGHTALYWYRQSLGQGPEFLIYFQGTGAADDSGLPNDRFFAVRPEGSVSTLKIQRTERGDSAVYLCASSPSGSYEQYFGPGTRLTVT.